One T cell receptor (beta chain) is described in this entry. RNA served as the template for amplifying TCR beta CDR3 regions. An opening RT-PCR round employed HTBI primers and preceded a second-round multiplex PCR. TCRdb re-called the multiplex PCR reads through MiXCR, storing one row per CDR3 protein. Here the sample spans a few hundred thousand distinct CDR3 sequences, approximately 15% being singletons. These data originate in a study of Graves' ophthalmopathy and Graves' hyperthyroidism. The source material was peripheral blood. This clonotype was sampled from a woman in her late teens or twenties with stable Graves' hyperthyroidism.

CDR3: CASSLELVASGNTIYF. The CDR3 nucleotides read TGTGCCAGCAGCTTAGAGCTCGTGGCCTCTGGAAACACCATATATTTT. The chain has TRBV11-2 and TRBJ1-3; no clear D. Trimming took 0 bases from V and 0 from J, leaving 9 bases between them. This CDR3 contains 16 residues. CDR1 is SGHAT and CDR2 is FQNNGV in the germline V gene.